The rows below give T cell receptor beta chains drawn from one sample of a study of T-cell reconstitution after alpha-beta-depleted transplantation in children. TCRdb redid the calling of the PCR reads with MiXCR, one entry per CDR3 protein. The sample lists a few hundred thousand distinct CDR3 sequences, roughly 14% occurring once. The material sequenced was PBMCs, taken from the stem cell graft. Source of these receptors: a human donor who donated a stem cell graft to a child with Fanconi anemia. Each CDR3 is given with its conserved first and last residue. Fields, in order: D gene, J gene, clone size, V gene, CDR3 protein, CDR3 DNA. The D gene is left open where the match is weak. Not all rows give a size; the values are once, few, many and, for expanded clones, a class.

d_call: TRBD1; j_call: TRBJ2-3; clone_size: few; v_call: TRBV20-1; cdr3_aa: CSAGDSRADTQYF; cdr3_nt: TGCAGTGCTGGGGACAGCCGGGCAGATACGCAGTATTTT
d_call: -; j_call: TRBJ2-1; clone_size: few; v_call: TRBV24-1; cdr3_aa: CATSESTGGYNEQFF; cdr3_nt: TGTGCCACCAGTGAGTCGACAGGTGGCTACAATGAGCAGTTCTTC
d_call: -; j_call: TRBJ1-2; clone_size: -; v_call: TRBV6-5; cdr3_aa: CASSYSGVRGYTF; cdr3_nt: TGTGCCAGCAGTTACTCTGGGGTCCGAGGCTACACCTTC
d_call: -; j_call: TRBJ2-5; clone_size: few; v_call: TRBV6-1; cdr3_aa: CASSPDTTQETQYF; cdr3_nt: TGTGCCAGCAGCCCCGACACGACCCAAGAGACCCAGTACTTC
d_call: -; j_call: TRBJ1-1; clone_size: -; v_call: TRBV5-1; cdr3_aa: CASSLEEGRRTEAFF; cdr3_nt: TGCGCCAGCAGCTTGGAAGAGGGGAGGCGGACTGAAGCTTTCTTT
d_call: TRBD1; j_call: TRBJ1-1; clone_size: -; v_call: TRBV29-1; cdr3_aa: CSGQGGMNTEAFF; cdr3_nt: TGCAGCGGCCAGGGGGGAATGAACACTGAAGCTTTCTTT
d_call: -; j_call: TRBJ2-1; clone_size: -; v_call: TRBV14; cdr3_aa: CASSQAQGGEQFF; cdr3_nt: TGTGCCAGCAGCCAAGCCCAGGGGGGAGAGCAGTTCTTC
d_call: -; j_call: TRBJ2-7; clone_size: many; v_call: TRBV7-9; cdr3_aa: CASSLVDNSYEQYF; cdr3_nt: TGTGCCAGCAGCTTAGTAGACAACTCCTACGAGCAGTACTTC
d_call: -; j_call: TRBJ2-5; clone_size: many; v_call: TRBV6-5; cdr3_aa: CASSSSDRKGTQYF; cdr3_nt: TGTGCCAGCAGTTCGTCGGACAGAAAAGGGACCCAGTACTTC
d_call: -; j_call: TRBJ2-3; clone_size: many; v_call: TRBV25-1; cdr3_aa: CASRDSPDTQYF; cdr3_nt: TGTGCCAGCAGAGACAGTCCAGATACGCAGTATTTT
d_call: TRBD1; j_call: TRBJ1-5; clone_size: -; v_call: TRBV6-2/TRBV6-3; cdr3_aa: CASRDPDRGNNQPQHF; cdr3_nt: TGTGCCAGCAGGGATCCTGACAGGGGAAACAATCAGCCCCAGCATTTT
d_call: -; j_call: TRBJ2-2; clone_size: -; v_call: TRBV30; cdr3_aa: CAWRARALDGELFF; cdr3_nt: TGTGCCTGGAGGGCCAGGGCCTTGGACGGGGAGCTGTTTTTT
d_call: -; j_call: TRBJ2-3; clone_size: few; v_call: TRBV20-1; cdr3_aa: CSASAIEASDTQYF; cdr3_nt: TGCAGTGCTAGTGCTATCGAGGCTTCGGATACGCAGTATTTT
d_call: TRBD1; j_call: TRBJ1-4; clone_size: few; v_call: TRBV27; cdr3_aa: CASRDRVNEKLFF; cdr3_nt: TGTGCCAGCCGGGACAGGGTTAATGAAAAACTGTTTTTT
d_call: -; j_call: TRBJ2-1; clone_size: many; v_call: TRBV29-1; cdr3_aa: CSVEDIAGTFF; cdr3_nt: TGCAGCGTTGAAGATATCGCAGGCACGTTCTTC
d_call: TRBD2; j_call: TRBJ2-3; clone_size: once; v_call: TRBV5-1; cdr3_aa: CASSSGGANTDTQYF; cdr3_nt: TGCGCCAGCAGCTCCGGGGGGGCCAACACAGATACGCAGTATTTT
d_call: TRBD1; j_call: TRBJ1-6; clone_size: few; v_call: TRBV9; cdr3_aa: CASSGQGVSSYNSPLHF; cdr3_nt: TGTGCCAGCAGCGGGCAGGGGGTTTCGTCCTATAATTCACCCCTCCACTTT
d_call: -; j_call: TRBJ2-3; clone_size: many; v_call: TRBV7-8; cdr3_aa: CASSLSVWQAWNEDTQYF; cdr3_nt: TGTGCCAGCAGTTTATCCGTATGGCAGGCTTGGAACGAAGATACGCAGTATTTT
d_call: TRBD2; j_call: TRBJ2-1; clone_size: -; v_call: TRBV5-1; cdr3_aa: CASSHPTSGYQVNEQFF; cdr3_nt: TGCGCCAGCAGCCACCCGACTAGCGGCTACCAAGTCAATGAGCAGTTCTTC
d_call: TRBD1; j_call: TRBJ1-5; clone_size: many; v_call: TRBV2; cdr3_aa: CASSRDSINNQPQHF; cdr3_nt: TGTGCCAGCAGCCGGGACAGCATTAACAATCAGCCCCAGCATTTT
d_call: -; j_call: TRBJ2-2; clone_size: -; v_call: TRBV5-1; cdr3_aa: CASSLGLGAGELFF; cdr3_nt: TGCGCCAGCAGCTTGGGTTTGGGCGCCGGGGAGCTGTTTTTT
d_call: TRBD2; j_call: TRBJ2-2; clone_size: -; v_call: TRBV12-3/TRBV12-4; cdr3_aa: CASSLALAGGPDGELFF; cdr3_nt: TGTGCCAGCAGTTTAGCCTTAGCGGGGGGGCCCGACGGGGAGCTGTTTTTT
d_call: -; j_call: TRBJ2-1; clone_size: few; v_call: TRBV7-3; cdr3_aa: CASSLNAGQGYNEQFF; cdr3_nt: TGTGCCAGCAGCTTAAACGCTGGACAAGGATACAATGAGCAGTTCTTC
d_call: TRBD1; j_call: TRBJ1-1; clone_size: many; v_call: TRBV28; cdr3_aa: CASSPGQENTEAFF; cdr3_nt: TGTGCCAGCAGTCCCGGACAGGAGAACACTGAAGCTTTCTTT
d_call: -; j_call: TRBJ2-5; clone_size: many; v_call: TRBV4-3; cdr3_aa: CASSQDPVTGSETQYF; cdr3_nt: TGCGCCAGCAGCCAAGATCCCGTGACGGGCTCAGAGACCCAGTACTTC
d_call: TRBD1; j_call: TRBJ1-2; clone_size: few; v_call: TRBV28; cdr3_aa: CASTLGGGRNYGYTF; cdr3_nt: TGTGCCAGCACCCTAGGGGGCGGAAGGAACTATGGCTACACCTTC
d_call: -; j_call: TRBJ1-6; clone_size: few; v_call: TRBV3-1; cdr3_aa: CASSPRQRSNSPLHF; cdr3_nt: TGTGCCAGCAGCCCGCGACAGAGAAGTAATTCACCCCTCCACTTT
d_call: -; j_call: TRBJ2-2; clone_size: few; v_call: TRBV7-2; cdr3_aa: CASRSPSGRNTGELFF; cdr3_nt: TGTGCCAGCAGATCACCCTCAGGGAGGAACACCGGGGAGCTGTTTTTT
d_call: TRBD1; j_call: TRBJ1-1; clone_size: -; v_call: TRBV18; cdr3_aa: CASSSQGDEAFF; cdr3_nt: TGTGCCAGCTCGTCACAGGGGGATGAAGCTTTCTTT
d_call: -; j_call: TRBJ2-1; clone_size: many; v_call: TRBV12-3/TRBV12-4; cdr3_aa: CASSLVSGSNGYNEQFF; cdr3_nt: TGTGCCAGCAGTTTAGTTTCGGGAAGTAACGGCTACAATGAGCAGTTCTTC
d_call: -; j_call: TRBJ1-1; clone_size: many; v_call: TRBV5-1; cdr3_aa: CASSTGPGDTEAFF; cdr3_nt: TGCGCCAGCAGCACGGGACCAGGGGACACTGAAGCTTTCTTT
d_call: -; j_call: TRBJ1-2; clone_size: few; v_call: TRBV12-3/TRBV12-4; cdr3_aa: CASRSGQTNYGYTF; cdr3_nt: TGTGCCAGCAGATCGGGCCAGACTAACTATGGCTACACCTTC
d_call: -; j_call: TRBJ1-1; clone_size: few; v_call: TRBV5-1; cdr3_aa: CASSLSGGRGTEAFF; cdr3_nt: TGCGCCAGCAGCTTGTCGGGGGGACGGGGGACTGAAGCTTTCTTT